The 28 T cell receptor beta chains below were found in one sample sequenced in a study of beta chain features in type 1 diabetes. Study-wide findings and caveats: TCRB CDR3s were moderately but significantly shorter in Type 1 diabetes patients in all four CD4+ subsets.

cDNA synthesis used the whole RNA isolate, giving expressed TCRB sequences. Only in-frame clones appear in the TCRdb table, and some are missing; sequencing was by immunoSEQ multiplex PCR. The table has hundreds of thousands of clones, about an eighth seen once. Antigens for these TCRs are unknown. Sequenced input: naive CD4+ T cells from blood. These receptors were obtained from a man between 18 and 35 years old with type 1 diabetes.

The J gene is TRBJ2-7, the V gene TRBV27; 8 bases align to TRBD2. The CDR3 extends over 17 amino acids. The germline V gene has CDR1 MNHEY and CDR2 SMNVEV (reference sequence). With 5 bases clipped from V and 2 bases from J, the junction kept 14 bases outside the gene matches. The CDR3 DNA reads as TGTGCCAGCAGTCCAGTCGCACTAGCGGACGGAACCTACGAGCAGTACTTC. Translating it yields CASSPVALADGTYEQYF.

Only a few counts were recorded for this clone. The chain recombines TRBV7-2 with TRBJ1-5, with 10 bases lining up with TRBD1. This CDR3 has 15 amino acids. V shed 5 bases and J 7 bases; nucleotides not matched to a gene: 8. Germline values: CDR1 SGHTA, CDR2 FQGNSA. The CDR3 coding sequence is TGTGCCAGCAGCAATTATAAGGACAGGGGGCAGCCCCAGCATTTT. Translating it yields CASSNYKDRGQPQHF.

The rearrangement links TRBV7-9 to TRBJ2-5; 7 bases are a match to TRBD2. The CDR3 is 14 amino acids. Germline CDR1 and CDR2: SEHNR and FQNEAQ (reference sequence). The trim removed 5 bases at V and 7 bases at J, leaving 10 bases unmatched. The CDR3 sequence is CASSTAWGGGTQYF. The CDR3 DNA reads TGTGCCAGCAGCACCGCCTGGGGCGGGGGGACCCAGTACTTC.

The CDR3 region is CAWSVGLAGVSNWETQYF. The DNA of the CDR3 is TGTGCCTGGAGTGTAGGGCTAGCGGGGGTCTCGAACTGGGAGACCCAGTACTTC. This chain uses TRBV30 with TRBJ2-5, with 10 nucleotides matching TRBD2. This CDR3 comprises 18 residues. Looked up from germline, CDR1 is GTSNPN and CDR2 is SVGIG (reference sequence). V trimming: 0 bases; J trimming: 5 bases; junction bases outside the gene matches: 15. The whole variable domain, remainder taken from reference TRBV30 and TRBJ2-5, is SQTIHQWPATLVQPVGSPLSLECTVEGTSNPNLYWYRQAAGRGLQLLFYSVGIGQISSEVPQNLSASRPQDRQFILSSKKLLLSDSGFYLCAWSVGLAGVSNWETQYFGPGTRLLVL.

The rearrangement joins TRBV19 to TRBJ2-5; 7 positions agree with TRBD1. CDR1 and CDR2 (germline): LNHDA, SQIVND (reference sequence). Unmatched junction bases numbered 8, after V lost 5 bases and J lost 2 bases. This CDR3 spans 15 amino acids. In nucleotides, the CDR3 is TGTGCCAGTAGTTCCTACGGGACAGCACAAGAGACCCAGTACTTC. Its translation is CASSSYGTAQETQYF.

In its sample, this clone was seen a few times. For the CDR3, the DNA is TGTGCCAGCAGCGCGGACGGGGCCTTCTATGGCTACACCTTC. Its protein is CASSADGAFYGYTF. The chain combines TRBV9 with TRBJ1-2; weak D call: TRBD1 (5 bases). V was cut by 3 bases and J by 4 bases, with 13 bases left in between. There are 14 residues in the CDR3. CDR1 is SGDLS, CDR2 YYNGEE, per germline.

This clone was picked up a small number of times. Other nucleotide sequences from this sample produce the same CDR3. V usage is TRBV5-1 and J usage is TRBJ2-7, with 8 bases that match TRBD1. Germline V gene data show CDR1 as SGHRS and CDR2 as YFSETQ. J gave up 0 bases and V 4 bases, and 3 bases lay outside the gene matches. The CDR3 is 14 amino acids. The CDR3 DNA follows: TGCGCCAGCAGCACAGGACAGGGCTCCTACGAGCAGTACTTC. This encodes CASSTGQGSYEQYF.

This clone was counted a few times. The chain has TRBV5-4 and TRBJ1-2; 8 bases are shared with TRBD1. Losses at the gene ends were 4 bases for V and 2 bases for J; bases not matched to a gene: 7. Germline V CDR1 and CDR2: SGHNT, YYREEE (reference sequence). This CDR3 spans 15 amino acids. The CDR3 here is CASSTTQGGNYGYTF. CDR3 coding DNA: TGTGCCAGCAGCACCACACAGGGGGGCAACTATGGCTACACCTTC.

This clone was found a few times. The CDR3 spells CATSRDINSDEQYF. CDR3 DNA: TGTGCCACCAGCAGAGATATAAATAGTGACGAGCAGTACTTC. The J gene is TRBJ2-7, the V gene TRBV15; D ambiguous. The germline V gene has CDR1 LNHNV and CDR2 YYDKDF (reference sequence). Deletions cut 0 bases from V and 5 bases from J, with 11 bases between. The CDR3 consists of 14 residues.

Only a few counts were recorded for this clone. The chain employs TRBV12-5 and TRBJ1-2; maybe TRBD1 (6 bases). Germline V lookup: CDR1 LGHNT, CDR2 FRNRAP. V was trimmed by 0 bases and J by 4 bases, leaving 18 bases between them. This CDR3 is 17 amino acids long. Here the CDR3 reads CASGLVSGTPIRYGYTF. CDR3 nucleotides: TGTGCTAGTGGTTTGGTATCAGGGACACCTATCCGCTATGGCTACACCTTC.

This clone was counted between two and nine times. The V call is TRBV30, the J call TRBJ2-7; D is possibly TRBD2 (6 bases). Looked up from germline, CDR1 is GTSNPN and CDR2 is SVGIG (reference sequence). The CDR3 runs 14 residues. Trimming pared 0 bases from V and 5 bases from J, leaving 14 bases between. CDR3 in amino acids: CAWSVAGKPHEQYF. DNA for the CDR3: TGTGCCTGGAGTGTTGCGGGAAAACCCCACGAGCAGTACTTC.

For the CDR3, the DNA is TGCGCCAGCAGCGAACCTCTAGCGGGTACGCAGTATTTT. It specifies CASSEPLAGTQYF. This rearrangement joins TRBV5-1 to TRBJ2-3; the match to TRBD2 covers 8 bases. Germline-derived CDR1 and CDR2 are SGHRS and YFSETQ. The CDR3 is made up of 13 amino acids. The ends lost 4 bases at V and 8 bases at J; junction bases unmatched: 6.

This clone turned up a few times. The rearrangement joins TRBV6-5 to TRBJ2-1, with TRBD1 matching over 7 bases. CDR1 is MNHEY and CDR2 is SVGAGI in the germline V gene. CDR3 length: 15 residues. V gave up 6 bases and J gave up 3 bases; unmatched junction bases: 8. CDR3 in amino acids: CASRPDRVHYNEQFF. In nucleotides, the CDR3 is TGTGCCAGCAGGCCCGACAGGGTCCACTACAATGAGCAGTTCTTC.

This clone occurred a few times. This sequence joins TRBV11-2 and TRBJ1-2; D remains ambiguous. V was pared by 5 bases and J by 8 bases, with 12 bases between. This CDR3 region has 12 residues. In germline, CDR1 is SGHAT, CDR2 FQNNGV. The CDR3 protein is CASSTESLGYTF. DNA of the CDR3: TGTGCCAGCAGCACCGAGTCCTTGGGCTACACCTTC.

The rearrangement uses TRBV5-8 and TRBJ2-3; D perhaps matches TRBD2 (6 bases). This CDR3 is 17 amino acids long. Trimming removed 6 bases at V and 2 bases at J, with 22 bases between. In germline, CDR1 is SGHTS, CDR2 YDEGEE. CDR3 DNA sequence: TGTGCCAGCACCTCCGGGGGTGCGGCTCTACTCACAGATACGCAGTATTTT. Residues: CASTSGGAALLTDTQYF.

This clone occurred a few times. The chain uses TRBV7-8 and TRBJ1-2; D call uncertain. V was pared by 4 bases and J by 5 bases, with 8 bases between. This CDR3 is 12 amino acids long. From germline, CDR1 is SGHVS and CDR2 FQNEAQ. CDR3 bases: TGTGCCAGCAGCTCCACATCATATGGCTACACCTTC. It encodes CASSSTSYGYTF.

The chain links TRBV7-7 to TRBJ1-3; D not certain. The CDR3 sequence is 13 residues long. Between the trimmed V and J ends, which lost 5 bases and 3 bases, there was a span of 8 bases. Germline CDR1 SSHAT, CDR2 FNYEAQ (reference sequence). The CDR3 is CASSPVNGNTIYF. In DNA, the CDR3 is TGTGCCAGCAGCCCAGTAAATGGAAACACCATATATTTT.

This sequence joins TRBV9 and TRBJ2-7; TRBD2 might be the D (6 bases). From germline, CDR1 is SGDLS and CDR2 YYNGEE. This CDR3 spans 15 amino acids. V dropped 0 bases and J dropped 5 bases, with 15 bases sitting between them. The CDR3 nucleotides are TGTGCCAGCAGCGTAGCGGCCCCAAGGGAGGACGAGCAGTACTTC. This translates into CASSVAAPREDEQYF.

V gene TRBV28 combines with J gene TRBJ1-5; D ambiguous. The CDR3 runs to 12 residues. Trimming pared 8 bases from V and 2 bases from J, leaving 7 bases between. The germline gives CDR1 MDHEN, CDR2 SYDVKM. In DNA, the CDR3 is TGTGCCAGCTGGAGGGGCAATCAGCCCCAGCATTTT. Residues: CASWRGNQPQHF.

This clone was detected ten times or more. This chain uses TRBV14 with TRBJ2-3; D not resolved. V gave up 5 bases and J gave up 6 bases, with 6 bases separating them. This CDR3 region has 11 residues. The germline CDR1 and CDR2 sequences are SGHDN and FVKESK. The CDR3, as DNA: TGTGCCAGCAGCGCGTCGGATACGCAGTATTTT. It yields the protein CASSASDTQYF. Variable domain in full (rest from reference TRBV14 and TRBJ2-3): EAGVTQFPSHSVIEKGQTVTLRCDPISGHDNLYWYRRVMGKEIKFLLHFVKESKQDESGMPNNRFLAERTGGTYSTLKVQPAELEDSGVYFCASSASDTQYFGPGTRLTVL.

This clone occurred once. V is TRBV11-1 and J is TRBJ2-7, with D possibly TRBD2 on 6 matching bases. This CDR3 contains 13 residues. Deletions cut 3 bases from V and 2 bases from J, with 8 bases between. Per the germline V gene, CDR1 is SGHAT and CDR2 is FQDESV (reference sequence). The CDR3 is CASSFGSAYEQYF. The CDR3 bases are TGTGCCAGCAGCTTCGGGAGCGCCTACGAGCAGTACTTC.

DNA of the CDR3: TGTGCCAGCTCCGGGGGGAGAAACACTGAAGCTTTCTTT. Residues: CASSGGRNTEAFF. This chain uses TRBV18 with TRBJ1-1; TRBD1 might be the D (5 bases). Germline V CDR1 and CDR2: KGHSH, LQKENI. The length of the CDR3 is 13 residues. V dropped 6 bases and J dropped 2 bases, with 10 bases sitting between them.

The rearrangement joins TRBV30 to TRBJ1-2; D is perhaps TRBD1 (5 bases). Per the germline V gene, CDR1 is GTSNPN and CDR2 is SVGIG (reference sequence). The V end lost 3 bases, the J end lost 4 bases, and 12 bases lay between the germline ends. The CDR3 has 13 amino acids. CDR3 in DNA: TGTGCCTGGAGGCCCGGGGCAGGCTATGGCTACACCTTC. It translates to CAWRPGAGYGYTF.

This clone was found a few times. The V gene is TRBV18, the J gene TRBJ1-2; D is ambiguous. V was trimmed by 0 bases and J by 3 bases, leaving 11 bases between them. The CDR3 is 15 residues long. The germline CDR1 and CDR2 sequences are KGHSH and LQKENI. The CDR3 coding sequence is TGTGCCAGCTCACCACCGAATCTGGAGGACTATGGCTACACCTTC. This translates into CASSPPNLEDYGYTF.

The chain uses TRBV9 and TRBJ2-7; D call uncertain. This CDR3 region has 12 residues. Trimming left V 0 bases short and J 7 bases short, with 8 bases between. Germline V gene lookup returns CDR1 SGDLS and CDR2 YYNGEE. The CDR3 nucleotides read TGTGCCAGCAGCGTAGGGCTGGATGAGCAGTACTTC. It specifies CASSVGLDEQYF.

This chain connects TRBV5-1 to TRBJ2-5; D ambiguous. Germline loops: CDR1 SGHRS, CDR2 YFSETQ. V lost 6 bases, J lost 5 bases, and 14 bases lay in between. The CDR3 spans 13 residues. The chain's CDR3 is CASTHLNGETQYF. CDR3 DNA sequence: TGCGCCAGCACCCACCTGAATGGGGAGACCCAGTACTTC.

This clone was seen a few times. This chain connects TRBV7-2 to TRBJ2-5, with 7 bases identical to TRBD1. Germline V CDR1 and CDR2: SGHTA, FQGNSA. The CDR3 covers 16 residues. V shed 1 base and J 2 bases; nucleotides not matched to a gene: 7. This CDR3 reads CASSLGAYRGQETQYF. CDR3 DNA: TGTGCCAGCAGCTTAGGGGCTTACAGGGGTCAAGAGACCCAGTACTTC.

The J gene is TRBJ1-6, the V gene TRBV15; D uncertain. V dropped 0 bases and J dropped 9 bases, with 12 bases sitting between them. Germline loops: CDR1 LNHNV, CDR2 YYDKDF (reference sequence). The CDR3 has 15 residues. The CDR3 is CATSRDPNGGSPLHF. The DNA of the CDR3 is TGTGCCACCAGCAGAGATCCGAACGGAGGTTCACCCCTCCACTTT.